This TCR beta chain was captured by sequencing in a study of CD8 T cells in ankylosing spondylitis. In making TCR beta libraries, quantitative 5'-RACE with molecular barcodes was used. TCRdb called the 5' RACE reads again in MiXCR, with one record for every CDR3 protein. The data show fewer than 450,000 distinct CDR3 sequences, roughly 17% seen once. CDR1 MNHEY and CDR2 SMNVEV come from the germline V gene (reference sequence). V lost 3 bases, J lost 1 base, and 15 bases lay in between. This CDR3 region has 16 residues. General study results and limits: One TCR beta motif, made up of several highly homologous variants, appeared characteristic of ankylosing spondylitis blood. Researchers reportedly found disease-linked clones significantly enriched in matched ankylosing spondylitis synovial fluid.

This clonotype was recorded a few times. The antigen remains undetermined. Specimen: blood, either unsorted or a sorted T cell fraction (not recorded which). This chain uses TRBV27 with TRBJ1-1, with D possibly TRBD1 on 6 matching bases. This clonotype originated in a male donor with ankylosing spondylitis. The CDR3 protein is CASSFWGGGRNTEAFF. The CDR3 DNA follows: TGTGCCAGCAGTTTTTGGGGGGGCGGCCGGAACACTGAAGCTTTCTTT.